A single sample gave rise to the 28 T cell receptor beta chains below, sequenced in a study of shared clonotypes between healthy human individuals. Data came from immunoSEQ multiplex PCR; TCRdb stores just in-frame clones and leaves some out. The profile covers fewer than 600,000 clones, with roughly 83% appearing a single time and around 13% taken by the ten largest. Sequencing was done on a sample of PBMCs. The receptors derive from a middle-aged woman in good health. Some clones in this sample may be carry-over from other donors' samples.

The rearrangement joins TRBV5-4 to TRBJ2-2; 7 bases map to TRBD2. The germline CDR1 and CDR2 sequences are SGHNT and YYREEE (reference sequence). J was trimmed by 6 bases and V by 5 bases; bases with no gene match: 4. The length of the CDR3 is 13 residues. CDR3 coding DNA: TGTGCCAGCAGTCCTGGACTAGCCGGGGAGCTGTTTTTT. Its protein is CASSPGLAGELFF.

The V and J genes are TRBV5-4 and TRBJ1-1, with D hard to call. CDR3 length equals 13 residues. The ends were cut back, 4 bases at V and 0 bases at J, with 7 bases in the middle. Germline V gene sequence: CDR1 SGHNT, CDR2 YYREEE (reference sequence). CDR3 region: CASSQDVNTEAFF. The CDR3 DNA is TGTGCCAGCAGCCAGGATGTGAACACTGAAGCTTTCTTT.

The V and J genes are TRBV25-1 and TRBJ2-5; D possibly corresponds to TRBD2 (5 bases). CDR3 length: 14 amino acids. V gave up 1 base and J gave up 5 bases, with 11 bases separating them. Germline loops: CDR1 MGHDK, CDR2 SYGVNS. The CDR3 region has the DNA TGTGCCAGCAGTGAATTGGAGGACGTGGAGACCCAGTACTTC. Protein sequence: CASSELEDVETQYF.

In this sample, this clone turned up a few times. The V call is TRBV9, the J call TRBJ2-2; the match to TRBD1 covers 8 bases. The CDR3 is made up of 18 amino acids. Germline V gene sequence: CDR1 SGDLS, CDR2 YYNGEE. Unmatched junction bases numbered 12, after V lost 2 bases and J lost 3 bases. DNA of the CDR3: TGTGCCAGCAGCGTCAACAGGGGGACCCCCTTGGACACCGGGGAGCTGTTTTTT. Its protein is CASSVNRGTPLDTGELFF.

The CDR3 here is CASSLERASYNEQFF. In DNA, the CDR3 is TGTGCCAGCAGCTTGGAGAGGGCCTCCTACAATGAGCAGTTCTTC. The chain recombines TRBV5-4 with TRBJ2-1; TRBD2 is a possible D gene (5 bases). CDR1 is SGHNT, CDR2 YYREEE, per germline (reference sequence). Trimming removed 0 bases at V and 0 bases at J, with 7 bases between. This CDR3 comprises 15 residues.

About this clone: The junction and the germline gene differ at one end; a read error may be behind it. The chain joins TRBV7-2 to TRBJ2-1; 9 bases line up with TRBD2. This CDR3 comprises 12 residues. Germline CDR1 reads SGHTA; CDR2 reads FQGNSA. CDR3 protein: CSSGRPYNEQFF. The DNA of the CDR3 is TGCAGTAGCGGGAGACCCTACAATGAGCAGTTCTTC.

The rearrangement uses TRBV6-6 and TRBJ2-5; D tentatively fits TRBD1 or TRBD2 (5 bases each). CDR1 and CDR2 from the germline V gene are MNHNY and SVGAGI (reference sequence). The CDR3 consists of 14 residues. The ends were cut back, 9 bases at V and 4 bases at J, with 18 bases in the middle. Here the CDR3 DNA reads TGTGCCAGTTCGTTCGGGGCCCTGGGAGAGACCCAGTACTTC. Its translation: CASSFGALGETQYF.

V usage is TRBV5-1 and J usage is TRBJ2-2, with 12 bases identical to TRBD2. This CDR3 is 15 amino acids long. Germline loops: CDR1 SGHRS, CDR2 YFSETQ. The junction had 4 bases not matched to a gene; V was cut back by 5 bases and J by 5 bases. The CDR3 sequence: CASRPLAGGTGELFF. In DNA form, the CDR3 reads TGCGCCAGCAGACCTCTAGCGGGAGGGACCGGGGAGCTGTTTTTT.

The genes are TRBV14 and TRBJ1-1; D gene unclear. Trimming removed 0 bases from V and 1 base from J, with 9 bases in between. This CDR3 is 15 amino acids long. Looked up from germline, CDR1 is SGHDN and CDR2 is FVKESK. The chain's CDR3 is CASSQERATNTEAFF. In DNA, the CDR3 is TGTGCCAGCAGCCAAGAGCGGGCTACGAACACTGAAGCTTTCTTT.

The rearrangement links TRBV6-4 to TRBJ1-5; no definite D call. The CDR3 loop spans 19 amino acids. Trimming left V 8 bases short and J 0 bases short, with 26 bases between. The germline CDR1 and CDR2 sequences are MRHNA and SNTAGT. CDR3 sequence: CASDPDPHLPMYSNQPQHF. The DNA for the CDR3 is TGTGCCAGCGACCCGGACCCCCATCTTCCCATGTATAGCAATCAGCCCCAGCATTTT.

The chain couples TRBV28 to TRBJ1-5, with 8 bases identical to TRBD1. Germline assignment: CDR1 MDHEN and CDR2 SYDVKM. This CDR3 spans 17 amino acids. Trimming at V came to 5 bases and at J to 0 bases, leaving 9 bases not matched to a gene. The CDR3, as DNA: TGTGCCAGCAGTGCGGGACCGACAGGGGATAGCAATCAGCCCCAGCATTTT. This codes for CASSAGPTGDSNQPQHF.

This chain uses TRBV5-4 with TRBJ2-1, with TRBD2 identical over 7 bases. The germline CDR1 and CDR2 sequences are SGHNT and YYREEE (reference sequence). This CDR3 is built from 17 residues. V dropped 4 bases and J dropped 2; count of bases not matched to a gene: 12. CDR3 in DNA: TGTGCCAGCAGCCAAAGATACGGACTAGTGACCTACAATGAGCAGTTCTTC. Translating it yields CASSQRYGLVTYNEQFF.

For this clone: Additional DNA sequences in this sample encode the identical CDR3. The chain employs TRBV30 and TRBJ1-5; D gene ambiguous. This CDR3 spans 13 amino acids. Per the germline V gene, CDR1 is GTSNPN and CDR2 is SVGIG (reference sequence). V was trimmed by 0 bases and J by 2 bases, leaving 5 bases between them. In nucleotides, the CDR3 is TGTGCCTGGAGTGTGAGCGGCAATCAGCCCCAGCATTTT. As protein: CAWSVSGNQPQHF.

CDR3 amino acids: CASSKSRGSYEQYF. CDR3 coding DNA: TGTGCCAGCAGTAAGTCTAGGGGCTCCTACGAGCAGTACTTC. The chain links TRBV2 to TRBJ2-7, with a tentative D call TRBD1 (5 bases). The V end was cut by 5 bases, the J end by 0 bases, with 11 bases between. The CDR3 covers 14 residues. In germline, CDR1 is SNHLY, CDR2 FYNNEI.

V is TRBV28 and J is TRBJ2-1; possible D gene TRBD1, 6 bases. Looked up from germline, CDR1 is MDHEN and CDR2 is SYDVKM. This CDR3 comprises 14 residues. V gave up 6 bases and J gave up 0 bases, with 9 bases separating them. Here the CDR3 reads CASRDRGSYNEQFF. For the CDR3, the DNA is TGTGCCAGCAGGGACAGAGGCTCCTACAATGAGCAGTTCTTC.

This chain links TRBV7-9 with TRBJ1-2; D is unclear. The CDR3 spans 15 residues. Trimming left V 3 bases short and J 3 bases short, with 14 bases between. Germline CDR1 is SEHNR and CDR2 is FQNEAQ (reference sequence). The DNA for the CDR3 is TGTGCCAGCAGCTTGAGTTCAGTCACCTACTATGGCTACACCTTC. Its translation is CASSLSSVTYYGYTF. Filled out from reference TRBV7-9 and TRBJ1-2, the complete variable domain reads DTGVSQNPRHKITKRGQNVTFRCDPISEHNRLYWYRQTLGQGPEFLTYFQNEAQLEKSRLLSDRFSAERPKGSFSTLEIQRTEQGDSAMYLCASSLSSVTYYGYTFGSGTRLTVV.

This chain joins TRBV5-5 and TRBJ2-1; 9 bases line up with TRBD1. The CDR3 is made up of 15 amino acids. Germline-derived CDR1 and CDR2 are SGHKS and YYEKEE (reference sequence). Losses at the gene ends were 4 bases for V and 2 bases for J; bases not matched to a gene: 4. In DNA, the CDR3 is TGTGCCAGCAGCACCGGGACAGGGACCTACAATGAGCAGTTCTTC. Amino acid sequence: CASSTGTGTYNEQFF.

The J gene is TRBJ2-5, the V gene TRBV21-1; TRBD1 reflects the table's D call only, with no check against the DNA. TRBV21-1 is shown as a pseudogene. This CDR3 region has 14 residues. The CDR3 sequence is CASSGWDREETQYF. CDR3 sequence (DNA): TGTGCCAGCAGCGGATGGGACAGGGAAGAGACCCAGTACTTC.

This clone was seen only once. CDR3 region: CASSLGVVFSGTEAFF. DNA of the CDR3: TGCGCCAGCAGCTTGGGCGTAGTTTTTTCGGGCACTGAAGCTTTCTTT. The rearrangement joins TRBV5-1 to TRBJ1-1; D uncertain. CDR3 length equals 16 residues. Germline assignment: CDR1 SGHRS and CDR2 YFSETQ. Deletions cut 0 bases from V and 4 bases from J, with 16 bases between.

Notes on this clone: A much larger clone differs from this one at a single base, so this may be a read error. The chain couples TRBV4-2 to TRBJ1-4; a possible D gene is TRBD1 (6 bases). Germline CDR1 reads LGHNA; CDR2 reads YNFKEQ. Trimming removed 4 bases from V and 6 bases from J, with 18 bases in between. This CDR3 is built from 16 residues. CDR3 protein: CASSPEGDGLDEKLFF. CDR3 DNA sequence: TGTGCCAGCAGCCCCGAGGGGGACGGGTTGGATGAAAAACTGTTTTTT.

J is TRBJ2-7 and V is TRBV7-2; 7 nucleotides match TRBD2. Germline assignment: CDR1 SGHTA and CDR2 FQGNSA. V lost 5 bases to trimming and J lost 3 bases; unmatched junction nucleotides: 7. The CDR3 totals 14 residues. The CDR3 is CASSPGLGVYEQYF. DNA of the CDR3: TGTGCCAGCAGCCCCGGACTAGGGGTCTACGAGCAGTACTTC.

The genes are TRBV18 and TRBJ2-7; 10 bases are a match to TRBD1. CDR3 length: 14 amino acids. The V segment lost 5 bases and the J segment 2 bases; nucleotides outside the gene matches: 3. Per the germline V gene, CDR1 is KGHSH and CDR2 is LQKENI. CDR3 residues: CASSAGTGAYEQYF. CDR3 bases: TGTGCCAGCTCAGCCGGGACAGGGGCCTACGAGCAGTACTTC. Based on the CDR3 plus reference TRBV18 and TRBJ2-7, the full variable domain is NAGVMQNPRHLVRRRGQEARLRCSPMKGHSHVYWYRQLPEEGLKFMVYLQKENIIDESGMPKERFSAEFPKEGPSILRIQQVVRGDSAAYFCASSAGTGAYEQYFGPGTRLTVT.

About this clone: The DNA is omitted, as the CDR3 cannot be located on it reliably, and the CDR3 follows TCRdb's listing. The chain links TRBV21-1 to TRBJ2-7; TRBD2 reflects the table's D call only, with no check against the DNA. TRBV21-1 is flagged as a pseudogene. The CDR3 adds up to 14 amino acids, both ends counted. This CDR3 reads CASSKVGPGAEQYF.

Notes on this clone: This same CDR3 is encoded by further DNA sequences in the sample. V and J are TRBV28 and TRBJ2-7; D gene uncertain. There are 12 residues in the CDR3. Germline CDR1 reads MDHEN; CDR2 reads SYDVKM. With 1 base removed from V and 6 bases from J, the gap between germline ends came to 7 bases. The CDR3 reads CASSLLGFEQYF. In nucleotides, the CDR3 is TGTGCCAGCAGTTTATTGGGGTTCGAGCAGTACTTC.

The genes are TRBV7-2 and TRBJ1-1; D not resolved. Looked up from germline, CDR1 is SGHTA and CDR2 is FQGNSA. This CDR3 is 11 amino acids long. V lost 4 bases to trimming and J lost 6 bases, with 6 bases between them. The CDR3 here is CASSSYAEAFF. As DNA, the CDR3 is TGTGCCAGCAGCTCCTATGCTGAAGCTTTCTTT.

This chain links TRBV7-2 with TRBJ2-1; tentative D call: TRBD2 (6 bases). The CDR3 spans 13 residues. Germline assignment: CDR1 SGHTA and CDR2 FQGNSA. Trimming removed 9 bases from V and 5 bases from J, with 14 bases in between. The CDR3 DNA follows: TGTGCCAGTGACCCGGGACTGGACAATGAGCAGTTCTTC. This codes for CASDPGLDNEQFF.

The genes are TRBV5-4 and TRBJ2-2; TRBD1 matches 9 bases. The CDR3 length is 16 residues. Germline values: CDR1 SGHNT, CDR2 YYREEE (reference sequence). After removal of 3 bases from V and 5 bases from J, the junction contained 8 bases not matched to a gene. CDR3 nucleotides: TGTGCCAGCAGCTCACTACAGGGGGCGTTGACCGGGGAGCTGTTTTTT. This sequence encodes CASSSLQGALTGELFF.

V is TRBV5-4 and J is TRBJ2-5, with TRBD2 matching 10 bases. The CDR3 runs to 17 residues. J gave up 4 bases and V 0 bases, and 9 bases lay outside the gene matches. Germline V gene lookup returns CDR1 SGHNT and CDR2 YYREEE (reference sequence). For the CDR3, the DNA is TGTGCCAGCAGCTTGGGACTAGCGGGTCAAGGAGGAGAGACCCAGTACTTC. Protein product: CASSLGLAGQGGETQYF. The full variable domain, completed using reference TRBV5-4 and TRBJ2-5, is ETGVTQSPTHLIKTRGQQVTLRCSSQSGHNTVSWYQQALGQGPQFIFQYYREEENGRGNFPPRFSGLQFPNYSSELNVNALELDDSALYLCASSLGLAGQGGETQYFGPGTRLLVL.